One and the same sample provided the 22 T cell receptor beta chains below, sequenced in a study of blood T cell repertoires in COVID-19. The assay was immunoSEQ multiplex PCR, and TCRdb's table has in-frame clones only and misses some. The repertoire holds more than 200,000 clones, with roughly 90% as singletons. Specimen: peripheral blood. These receptor sequences come from a man younger than 45 with active or convalescent COVID-19.

V gene TRBV2 combines with J gene TRBJ2-7, with D maybe TRBD2 (5 bases). The germline V and J ends were trimmed by 1 base and 2 bases, with 9 bases remaining between them. The CDR3 extends over 14 amino acids. The germline gives CDR1 SNHLY, CDR2 FYNNEI. CDR3 amino acids: CASSEGEGTYEQYF. DNA of the CDR3: TGTGCCAGCAGTGAAGGCGAGGGCACCTACGAGCAGTACTTC.

In its sample, this clone was seen once. The chain combines TRBV5-1 with TRBJ2-3; 8 bases agree with TRBD2. V was pared by 2 bases and J by 2 bases, with 4 bases of the junction left unmatched. Germline CDR1 reads SGHRS; CDR2 reads YFSETQ. The CDR3 loop spans 15 amino acids. The CDR3 spells CASSLGGGTTDTQYF. DNA for the CDR3: TGCGCCAGCAGCTTAGGCGGGGGGACCACAGATACGCAGTATTTT.

This rearrangement joins TRBV12-3 or TRBV12-4 to TRBJ1-5; possibly TRBD1 for D (5 bases). The CDR3 covers 13 residues. The V gene lost 5 bases and the J gene lost 7 bases, with 12 bases spanning the gap. The CDR3 nucleotides are TGTGCCAGCAGTCCAGGGTACACCCAGCCCCAGCATTTT. It is translated as CASSPGYTQPQHF.

The chain employs TRBV11-2 and TRBJ2-7, with D perhaps TRBD1 (5 bases). The CDR3 covers 14 residues. The germline V gene has CDR1 SGHAT and CDR2 FQNNGV. V was shortened by 1 base and J by 3 bases, with 10 bases between the two germline ends. The CDR3 coding sequence is TGTGCCAGCAGCTTAGTTAGCAGGGACTACGAGCAGTACTTC. This sequence encodes CASSLVSRDYEQYF.

The chain couples TRBV28 to TRBJ2-5; tentative D call: TRBD1 (6 bases). The V gene's germline CDR1 is MDHEN and CDR2 SYDVKM. Trimming pared 4 bases from V and 2 bases from J, leaving 11 bases between. The CDR3 extends over 14 amino acids. CDR3 protein: CASSWTAIQETQYF. In nucleotides, the CDR3 is TGTGCCAGCAGTTGGACAGCCATTCAAGAGACCCAGTACTTC.

The chain uses TRBV3-1 (or the pseudogene TRBV3-2) and TRBJ1-6; D perhaps matches TRBD1 (5 bases). CDR3 length: 18 residues. Deletions cut 0 bases from V and 4 bases from J, with 16 bases between. CDR1 is LGHDT, CDR2 YNNKEL, per germline (reference sequence). In DNA form, the CDR3 reads TGTGCCAGCAGCCAAGAAACAGGATTGGTGCGGTATAATTCACCCCTCCACTTT. This codes for CASSQETGLVRYNSPLHF.

The chain couples TRBV19 to TRBJ1-6; the D is unclear. Germline V gene lookup returns CDR1 LNHDA and CDR2 SQIVND (reference sequence). This CDR3 is 16 amino acids long. V was shortened by 4 bases and J by 0 bases, with 10 bases between the two germline ends. The CDR3: CASSNLRNSYNSPLHF. CDR3 nucleotide sequence: TGTGCCAGTAGTAATTTGAGAAACTCCTATAATTCACCCCTCCACTTT.

This clone was seen more than once but under ten times. This sequence joins TRBV27 and TRBJ2-7; 8 nucleotides line up with TRBD1. V was pared by 6 bases and J by 2 bases, with 6 bases of the junction left unmatched. This CDR3 has 14 amino acids. Germline V gene data show CDR1 as MNHEY and CDR2 as SMNVEV (reference sequence). The CDR3: CASRNRDRTYEQYF. In DNA form, the CDR3 reads TGTGCCAGCAGAAATAGGGACAGGACCTACGAGCAGTACTTC.

This clone was counted only a few times. This sequence joins TRBV5-1 and TRBJ2-2, with D perhaps matching TRBD1 (5 bases). V lost 5 bases to trimming and J lost 3 bases, with 20 bases between them. Germline lookup yields CDR1 SGHRS and CDR2 YFSETQ. The CDR3 spans 17 residues. The CDR3: CASSRIPGLVDTGELFF. For the CDR3, the DNA is TGCGCCAGCAGTCGTATTCCAGGGTTGGTTGACACCGGGGAGCTGTTTTTT.

The sample holds one count of this clone. The V and J genes are TRBV18 and TRBJ1-5, with 8 bases aligning to TRBD1. CDR1 is KGHSH and CDR2 is LQKENI in the germline V gene. The length of the CDR3 is 13 residues. V shed 3 bases, J shed 5 bases, and the junction held 0 bases outside the gene matches. The CDR3 here is CASSPTGDQPQHF. The CDR3, as DNA: TGTGCCAGCTCACCGACAGGGGATCAGCCCCAGCATTTT.

The V and J genes are TRBV30 and TRBJ2-7; unclear D gene. The germline V gene has CDR1 GTSNPN and CDR2 SVGIG (reference sequence). The CDR3 sequence is 11 residues long. V was pared by 2 bases and J by 2 bases, with 4 bases between. The CDR3 sequence is CAWSRTYEQYF. CDR3 sequence (DNA): TGTGCCTGGAGTCGTACCTACGAGCAGTACTTC.

The chain employs TRBV6-5 and TRBJ2-7; TRBD1 matches at 8 bases. V shed 0 bases and J 7 bases; nucleotides not matched to a gene: 8. The CDR3 covers 15 residues. Germline CDR1 MNHEY, CDR2 SVGAGI. The CDR3, as DNA: TGTGCCAGCAGTTACTCGGGACAGGTTCGAAAGGAGCAGTACTTC. This codes for CASSYSGQVRKEQYF.

This clone was observed a single time. The chain carries TRBV6-5 and TRBJ1-5, with 8 bases lining up with TRBD1. Germline values: CDR1 MNHEY, CDR2 SVGAGI. V trimming: 6 bases; J trimming: 6 bases; junction bases outside the gene matches: 10. CDR3 length: 15 residues. The CDR3 is CASSWGTGGSQPQHF. CDR3 nucleotide sequence: TGTGCCAGCAGCTGGGGGACAGGAGGAAGTCAGCCCCAGCATTTT.

The V gene is TRBV5-1, the J gene TRBJ1-1, with D perhaps matching TRBD1 (6 bases). The CDR3 length is 11 residues. Germline V gives CDR1 SGHRS, CDR2 YFSETQ. V shed 3 bases and J shed 11 bases, with 11 bases lying between them. Written as DNA, the CDR3 is TGCGCCAGCAGCTCGGGGGGCTCGGCTTTCTTT. Encoded protein: CASSSGGSAFF. Based on the CDR3 plus reference TRBV5-1 and TRBJ1-1, the full variable domain is KAGVTQTPRYLIKTRGQQVTLSCSPISGHRSVSWYQQTPGQGLQFLFEYFSETQRNKGNFPGRFSGRQFSNSRSEMNVSTLELGDSALYLCASSSGGSAFFGQGTRLTVV.

The rearrangement joins TRBV11-2 to TRBJ2-4; D uncertain. Trimming left V 6 bases short and J 4 bases short, with 10 bases between. CDR3 length: 13 amino acids. Germline CDR1 reads SGHAT; CDR2 reads FQNNGV. CDR3 bases: TGTGCCAGCAGTTCGGGTCCGAAAAACATTCAGTACTTC. It encodes CASSSGPKNIQYF.

The J gene is TRBJ2-1, the V gene TRBV11-2, with D possibly TRBD2 on 5 matching bases. CDR1 and CDR2 from the germline V gene are SGHAT and FQNNGV. This CDR3 region has 14 residues. V lost 5 bases and J 0 bases, leaving 8 bases between the germline ends. CDR3 amino acids: CASSGTSSYNEQFF. The CDR3 DNA sequence: TGTGCCAGCAGCGGTACTAGCTCCTACAATGAGCAGTTCTTC.

The chain joins TRBV5-5 to TRBJ1-3; D possibly corresponds to TRBD1 (6 bases). This CDR3 comprises 16 residues. V lost 1 base and J lost 2, with 13 bases in between. Germline CDR1 is SGHKS and CDR2 is YYEKEE (reference sequence). The CDR3 here is CASSLQGMVAGNTIYF. The CDR3, as DNA: TGTGCCAGCAGCTTGCAGGGGATGGTCGCTGGAAACACCATATATTTT.

J is TRBJ1-2 and V is TRBV30; D possibly corresponds to TRBD1 (6 bases). Trimming took 0 bases from V and 7 from J, leaving 15 bases between them. CDR3 length: 14 residues. Germline values: CDR1 GTSNPN, CDR2 SVGIG (reference sequence). The CDR3 DNA is TGTGCCTGGAGTGTTCGTCCAGGGGCCGGTGGCTACACCTTC. This gives the protein CAWSVRPGAGGYTF.

The chain joins TRBV28 to TRBJ1-2; TRBD1 matches 10 bases. The length of the CDR3 is 17 residues. J was trimmed by 8 bases and V by 5 bases; bases with no gene match: 17. CDR1 and CDR2 from the germline V gene are MDHEN and SYDVKM. This chain's CDR3 is CASSPLIGTGVLQGYTF. The CDR3 DNA is TGTGCCAGCAGTCCACTCATCGGGACAGGGGTTCTTCAGGGCTACACCTTC.

The CDR3 region has the DNA TGTGCCAGCAGCGTAGACAGGGGCTCTAACTATGGCTACACCTTC. Its protein is CASSVDRGSNYGYTF. The chain joins TRBV9 to TRBJ1-2, with 7 nucleotides matching TRBD1. With V trimmed by 0 bases and J by 0 bases, 2 bases remained unmatched. The CDR3 has 15 residues. CDR1 is SGDLS and CDR2 is YYNGEE in the germline V gene.

This sequence joins TRBV4-3 and TRBJ1-4; no firm D call. CDR1 and CDR2 from the germline V gene are LGHNA and YSLEER. Trimming left V 1 base short and J 4 bases short, with 7 bases between. This CDR3 has 14 amino acids. DNA of the CDR3: TGCGCCAGCAGCCAAGTTGGACTTAATGAAAAACTGTTTTTT. Translated: CASSQVGLNEKLFF.

This sequence joins TRBV19 and TRBJ1-5; D gene unclear. The germline gives CDR1 LNHDA, CDR2 SQIVND (reference sequence). The CDR3 sequence is 14 residues long. Trimming took 3 bases from V and 1 from J, leaving 7 bases between them. The CDR3 DNA reads as TGTGCCAGTAGTATGTCCGGGAGCAATCAGCCCCAGCATTTT. This codes for CASSMSGSNQPQHF.